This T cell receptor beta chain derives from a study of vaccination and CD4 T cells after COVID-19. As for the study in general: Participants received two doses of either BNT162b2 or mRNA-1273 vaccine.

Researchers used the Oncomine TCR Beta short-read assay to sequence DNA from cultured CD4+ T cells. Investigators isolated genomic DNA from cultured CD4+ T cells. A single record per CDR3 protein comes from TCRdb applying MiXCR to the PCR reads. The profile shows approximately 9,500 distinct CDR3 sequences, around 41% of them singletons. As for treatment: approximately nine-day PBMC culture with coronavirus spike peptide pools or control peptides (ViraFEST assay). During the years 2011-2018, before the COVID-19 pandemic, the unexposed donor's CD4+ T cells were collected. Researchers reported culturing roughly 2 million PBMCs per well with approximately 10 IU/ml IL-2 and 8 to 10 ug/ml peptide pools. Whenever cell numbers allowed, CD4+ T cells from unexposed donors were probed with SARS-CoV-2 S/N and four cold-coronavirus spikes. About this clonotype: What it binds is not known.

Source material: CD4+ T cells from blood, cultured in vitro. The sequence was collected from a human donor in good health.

The CDR3 sequence is CSARDASVYYEQYF. In nucleotides, the CDR3 is TGCAGTGCTAGAGACGCTAGCGTATACTACGAGCAGTACTTC. The chain joins TRBV20-1 to TRBJ2-7, with D maybe TRBD2 (6 bases). Trimming removed 0 bases from V and 3 bases from J, with 12 bases in between. The CDR3 consists of 14 residues. Germline V CDR1 and CDR2: DFQATT, SNEGSKA (reference sequence).